A selection of T cell receptor beta chains follows, all from one sample in a study of T cell responses to AZD1222 COVID-19 vaccine. Sequencing used immunoSEQ multiplex PCR; TCRdb keeps in-frame clones, though not all of them. The sample has around 140,000 clones, roughly 85% seen once. The specimen was peripheral blood, collected 28 days after the second dose of the MenACWY control vaccine. These receptors originate from an adult who received the MenACWY meningococcal vaccine as a control. The CDR3 runs from the conserved cysteine through the conserved F or W. Each record gives: V gene, CDR3 protein.

>TRBV18
CASSPNTGRDQPQHF
>TRBV4-2
CASKEAGGPGEQYF
>TRBV2
CASSVGLAGVDTQYF
>TRBV5-8
CASSLGQVNTGELFF
>TRBV5-4
CASSSRRLGGGGNTIYF
>TRBV27
CASSATGSLNYGYTF
>TRBV6-5
CASRPGQGVYNEQFF
>TRBV5-4
CASSLERRNEQFF
>TRBV12-3/TRBV12-4
CASSPDSTDTQYF
>TRBV9
CASSLGQGVSRETQYF